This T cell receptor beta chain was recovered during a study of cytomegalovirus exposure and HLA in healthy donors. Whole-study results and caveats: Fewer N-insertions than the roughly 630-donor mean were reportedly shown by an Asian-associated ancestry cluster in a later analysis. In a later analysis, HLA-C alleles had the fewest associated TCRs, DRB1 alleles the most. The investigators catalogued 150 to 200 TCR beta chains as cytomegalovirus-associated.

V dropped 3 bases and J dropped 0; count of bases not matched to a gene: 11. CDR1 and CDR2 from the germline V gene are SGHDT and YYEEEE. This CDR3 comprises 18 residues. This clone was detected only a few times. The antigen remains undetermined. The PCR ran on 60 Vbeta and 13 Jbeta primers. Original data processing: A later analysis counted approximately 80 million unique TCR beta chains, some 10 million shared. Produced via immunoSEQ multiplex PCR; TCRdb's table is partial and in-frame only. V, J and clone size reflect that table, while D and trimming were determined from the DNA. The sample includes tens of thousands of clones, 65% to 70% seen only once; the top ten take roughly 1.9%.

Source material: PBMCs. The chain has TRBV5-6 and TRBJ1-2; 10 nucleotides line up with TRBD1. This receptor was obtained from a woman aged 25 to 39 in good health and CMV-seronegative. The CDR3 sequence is CASSYGEGQGLTNYGYTF. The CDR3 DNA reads TGTGCCAGCAGCTACGGTGAGGGACAGGGGCTTACTAACTATGGCTACACCTTC.